What follows are 21 T cell receptor beta chains derived from one specimen sequenced in a study of radiation and T cells in renal cell carcinoma. Libraries were prepared by immunoSEQ multiplex PCR; TCRdb keeps only in-frame clonotypes and omits some of them. There are around 64,000 clones in the sample; roughly 80% occur only once, and 6.5% to 7.5% lies in the top ten. Noted time point: blood 4 weeks post-SBRT, at nephrectomy. Treatment noted: 15 Gy SBRT to primary tumor, nephrectomy 4 weeks later. The sequencing here drew on blood, taken from a patient whose treatment included radiotherapy and nephrectomy. These receptors were collected from a man aged 55-75 years with renal cell carcinoma.

The V gene is TRBV15, the J gene TRBJ1-4; D may be TRBD1 (5 bases). The CDR3 is 15 amino acids. Germline CDR1 LNHNV, CDR2 YYDKDF (reference sequence). Trimming removed 0 bases at V and 5 bases at J, with 10 bases between. The chain's CDR3 is CATSREAGGNEKLFF. As DNA, the CDR3 is TGTGCCACCAGCAGAGAAGCCGGGGGGAATGAAAAACTGTTTTTT.

The chain has TRBV7-2 and TRBJ2-3, with TRBD2 identical over 11 bases. The CDR3 contains 16 residues. J lost 2 bases, V lost 5 bases, and 6 bases had no gene match. Germline-derived CDR1 and CDR2 are SGHTA and FQGNSA. CDR3 region: CASSPPSGGNTDTQYF. The CDR3 DNA reads as TGTGCCAGCAGCCCACCTAGCGGGGGGAACACAGATACGCAGTATTTT.

This chain connects TRBV2 to TRBJ1-4; D uncertain. The length of the CDR3 is 13 residues. V shed 7 bases and J shed 8 bases, with 14 bases lying between them. Germline CDR1 and CDR2: SNHLY and FYNNEI. In nucleotides, the CDR3 is TGTGCCAGCAACGACCTTAGGGAGGAAAAACTGTTTTTT. Protein: CASNDLREEKLFF.

V is TRBV5-1 and J is TRBJ1-4; D gene unclear. The V and J ends lost 0 bases and 7 bases respectively, with 13 bases between them. This CDR3 has 15 amino acids. The germline CDR1 and CDR2 sequences are SGHRS and YFSETQ. The CDR3: CASSLVRAVFEKLFF. The CDR3 DNA is TGCGCCAGCAGCTTGGTGCGGGCCGTTTTTGAAAAACTGTTTTTT.

This rearrangement joins TRBV20-1 to TRBJ1-1; D is unclear. Germline V gene lookup returns CDR1 DFQATT and CDR2 SNEGSKA (reference sequence). The CDR3 extends over 11 amino acids. The germline V and J ends were trimmed by 6 bases and 7 bases, with 12 bases remaining between them. The CDR3 reads CSALPDGEAFF. The CDR3 DNA is TGCAGTGCCCTCCCGGATGGTGAAGCTTTCTTT.

J is TRBJ2-7 and V is TRBV14; 8 bases align to TRBD1. The germline V gene encodes CDR1 SGHDN and CDR2 FVKESK. This CDR3 spans 14 amino acids. After removal of 0 bases from V and 9 bases from J, the junction contained 7 bases not matched to a gene. Written as DNA, the CDR3 is TGTGCCAGCAGCCAAGATCTGACAGGGGTTGGGCAGTACTTC. It yields the protein CASSQDLTGVGQYF.

The table lists this clone with a few counts. This chain connects TRBV4-3 to TRBJ2-7; 8 positions match TRBD1. J lost 1 base, V lost 3 bases, and 8 bases had no gene match. Germline-derived CDR1 and CDR2 are LGHNA and YSLEER. The CDR3 is 16 residues long. The CDR3 is CASSHSATGESYEQYF. CDR3 coding DNA: TGCGCCAGCAGCCATTCAGCGACAGGGGAATCCTACGAGCAGTACTTC.

This clone was counted a few times. CDR3 amino acids: CASSYSQADQGNTF. Here the CDR3 DNA reads TGTGCCAGCAGTTACTCCCAGGCAGACCAAGGGAACACCTTC. V is TRBV6-6 and J is TRBJ1-2; D call uncertain. Germline V gene sequence: CDR1 MNHNY, CDR2 SVGAGI (reference sequence). V lost 0 bases and J 12 bases, leaving 17 bases between the germline ends. The CDR3 is 14 residues long.

V gene TRBV2 combines with J gene TRBJ1-4; 7 positions match TRBD1. CDR1 SNHLY and CDR2 FYNNEI come from the germline V gene. The CDR3 is 15 residues long. Unmatched junction bases numbered 1, after V lost 3 bases and J lost 0 bases. CDR3 loop: CASSDRGATNEKLFF. CDR3 DNA: TGTGCCAGCAGTGACAGGGGGGCAACTAATGAAAAACTGTTTTTT. Variable domain in full (rest from reference TRBV2 and TRBJ1-4): EPEVTQTPSHQVTQMGQEVILRCVPISNHLYFYWYRQILGQKVEFLVSFYNNEISEKSEIFDDQFSVERPDGSNFTLKIRSTKLEDSAMYFCASSDRGATNEKLFFGSGTQLSVL.

This clone has more than one count but fewer than ten. The V and J genes are TRBV5-1 and TRBJ2-2; D is unresolved. CDR1 and CDR2 (germline): SGHRS, YFSETQ. CDR3 size: 14 residues. Trimming took 1 base from V and 5 from J, leaving 9 bases between them. The CDR3 nucleotides are TGCGCCAGCAGCTTGACAAGTCCGACCGGGGAGCTGTTTTTT. Its protein product is CASSLTSPTGELFF.

V usage is TRBV7-2 and J usage is TRBJ2-1, with D tentatively TRBD2 (6 bases). Germline CDR1 and CDR2: SGHTA and FQGNSA. V gave up 4 bases and J gave up 5 bases, with 18 bases separating them. This CDR3 spans 16 amino acids. CDR3 amino acids: CASSSGPAGLNNEQFF. The DNA for the CDR3 is TGTGCCAGCAGCTCGGGACCCGCGGGACTCAACAATGAGCAGTTCTTC.

This clone occurred a few times. Other nucleotide sequences from this sample produce the same CDR3. The CDR3 sequence: CASRGQGEAFF. CDR3 nucleotide sequence: TGTGCCAGCAGGGGACAGGGTGAAGCTTTCTTT. The gene calls are TRBV6-5 and TRBJ1-1; 9 bases match TRBD1. The ends lost 6 bases at V and 7 bases at J; junction bases unmatched: 0. This CDR3 contains 11 residues. CDR1 MNHEY and CDR2 SVGAGI come from the germline V gene.

The gene calls are TRBV18 and TRBJ2-7, with D possibly matching TRBD1 (5 bases). The CDR3 is 13 residues long. Trimming stripped 1 base from V and 4 bases from J, with 8 bases between. Germline-derived CDR1 and CDR2 are KGHSH and LQKENI. As DNA, the CDR3 is TGTGCCAGCTCACCACTTCCAGGGTACGAGCAGTACGTC. Translation: CASSPLPGYEQYV.

The chain links TRBV9 to TRBJ2-2, with D maybe TRBD2 (6 bases). Trimming removed 4 bases from V and 2 bases from J, with 15 bases in between. The V gene's germline CDR1 is SGDLS and CDR2 YYNGEE. The CDR3 extends over 16 amino acids. For the CDR3, the DNA is TGTGCCAGCAGCATGGCGGGGCCAATAAACACCGGGGAGCTGTTTTTT. This codes for CASSMAGPINTGELFF.

In its sample, this clone was seen a few times. The chain uses TRBV6-4 and TRBJ2-3, with no clear D. CDR1 and CDR2 from the germline V gene are MRHNA and SNTAGT. This CDR3 has 14 residues. The V gene lost 2 bases and the J gene lost 0 bases, with 6 bases spanning the gap. Here the CDR3 DNA reads TGTGCCAGCAGTGACGGACGGAGCACAGATACGCAGTATTTT. Translation: CASSDGRSTDTQYF.

This chain links TRBV4-1 with TRBJ1-2, with 9 bases that match TRBD1. After removal of 4 bases from V and 4 bases from J, the junction contained 7 bases not matched to a gene. Germline V gives CDR1 MGHRA, CDR2 YSYEKL. This CDR3 is built from 15 residues. This CDR3 reads CASSPDRGAFYGYTF. Here the CDR3 DNA reads TGCGCCAGCAGCCCGGACAGGGGAGCTTTCTATGGCTACACCTTC.

The chain joins TRBV5-8 to TRBJ2-7; D is perhaps TRBD2 (5 bases). The CDR3 loop spans 14 amino acids. Germline CDR1 is SGHTS and CDR2 is YDEGEE. Trimming left V 0 bases short and J 1 base short, with 8 bases between. DNA for the CDR3: TGTGCCAGCAGCTTGGTAGCGCCTTCCTACGAGCAGTACTTC. It is translated as CASSLVAPSYEQYF.

The chain couples TRBV19 to TRBJ2-7, with D possibly matching TRBD1 (6 bases). This CDR3 spans 13 amino acids. CDR1 is LNHDA and CDR2 is SQIVND in the germline V gene (reference sequence). The ends were cut back, 5 bases at V and 4 bases at J, with 12 bases in the middle. CDR3 region: CASSLSQGYEQYV. For the CDR3, the DNA is TGTGCCAGTAGTCTATCCCAGGGGTACGAGCAGTACGTC.

A remark on this clone: The same CDR3 can be traced to other DNA sequences in this sample. The CDR3 spells CASSLTGTEGYGYTF. The CDR3 region has the DNA TGCGCCAGCAGCTTAACCGGGACAGAGGGATATGGCTACACCTTC. The chain couples TRBV5-1 to TRBJ1-2, with 7 bases that match TRBD1. V shed 2 bases and J 5 bases; nucleotides not matched to a gene: 9. This CDR3 contains 15 residues. Germline-derived CDR1 and CDR2 are SGHRS and YFSETQ. Based on the CDR3 plus reference TRBV5-1 and TRBJ1-2, the full variable domain is KAGVTQTPRYLIKTRGQQVTLSCSPISGHRSVSWYQQTPGQGLQFLFEYFSETQRNKGNFPGRFSGRQFSNSRSEMNVSTLELGDSALYLCASSLTGTEGYGYTFGSGTRLTVV.

The V and J genes are TRBV9 and TRBJ1-1, with D unresolved. This CDR3 is built from 13 residues. CDR1 is SGDLS, CDR2 YYNGEE, per germline. Trimming cost V 4 bases and J 1 base, with 8 bases left between them. The CDR3 reads CASSTDWNTEAFF. The CDR3 DNA sequence: TGTGCCAGCAGCACCGATTGGAACACTGAAGCTTTCTTT. The variable domain in full, completed from reference TRBV9 and TRBJ1-1, reads DSGVTQTPKHLITATGQRVTLRCSPRSGDLSVYWYQQSLDQGLQFLIQYYNGEERAKGNILERFSAQQFPDLHSELNLSSLELGDSALYFCASSTDWNTEAFFGQGTRLTVV.

This clone came up once. CDR3 sequence: CASSLGEPQGYEQYV. CDR3 coding DNA: TGTGCCAGCAGCTTAGGGGAACCACAGGGCTACGAGCAGTACGTC. This rearrangement joins TRBV7-9 to TRBJ2-7; D may be TRBD1 (6 bases). The ends were cut back, 1 base at V and 3 bases at J, with 13 bases in the middle. Per germline, CDR1 SEHNR and CDR2 FQNEAQ (reference sequence). This CDR3 is 15 amino acids long.